Listed below are T cell receptor beta chains from one sample, sequenced in a study of CD8 T cells in ankylosing spondylitis. TCRdb reprocessed the 5' RACE reads with MiXCR, giving one entry per CDR3 protein. The sample contains under 450,000 distinct CDR3 sequences, approximately 17% of which appear only once. The sequencing sample was made of blood, either unsorted or a sorted T cell fraction (not recorded which). Every receptor here comes from a male donor with ankylosing spondylitis. CDR3s leave out the opening cysteine and the closing phenylalanine or tryptophan.

v_gene: TRBV20-1
j_gene: TRBJ2-7
CDR3aa: SASASRNEQY

v_gene: TRBV20-1
j_gene: TRBJ2-1
CDR3aa: SARGSASIKGDEQF

v_gene: TRBV4-1
j_gene: TRBJ1-1
CDR3aa: ASSQVGSPNTEAF

v_gene: TRBV3-1
j_gene: TRBJ2-3
CDR3aa: ASSLPAGDTQY

v_gene: TRBV12-3/TRBV12-4
j_gene: TRBJ2-7
CDR3aa: ASSSYIAGEQY

v_gene: TRBV2
j_gene: TRBJ1-1
CDR3aa: ASTNSGNTEAF

v_gene: TRBV28
j_gene: TRBJ2-7
CDR3aa: ASSLRGGTYEQY

v_gene: TRBV10-3
j_gene: TRBJ2-2
CDR3aa: AIGLAGGAGELF

v_gene: TRBV3-1
j_gene: TRBJ1-3
CDR3aa: ASRNLGGNTIY

v_gene: TRBV14
j_gene: TRBJ1-2
CDR3aa: ASSAGTTYGYT

v_gene: TRBV11-2
j_gene: TRBJ1-2
CDR3aa: ASSRTGEEVYYGYT

v_gene: TRBV5-6
j_gene: TRBJ2-1
CDR3aa: ASSLQRSSYNEQF

v_gene: TRBV7-2
j_gene: TRBJ2-2
CDR3aa: ASSLVKEGAGELF

v_gene: TRBV12-3/TRBV12-4
j_gene: TRBJ2-3
CDR3aa: ASSFMIGQSDTQY

v_gene: TRBV11-2
j_gene: TRBJ1-1
CDR3aa: ASSLIRDTEAF